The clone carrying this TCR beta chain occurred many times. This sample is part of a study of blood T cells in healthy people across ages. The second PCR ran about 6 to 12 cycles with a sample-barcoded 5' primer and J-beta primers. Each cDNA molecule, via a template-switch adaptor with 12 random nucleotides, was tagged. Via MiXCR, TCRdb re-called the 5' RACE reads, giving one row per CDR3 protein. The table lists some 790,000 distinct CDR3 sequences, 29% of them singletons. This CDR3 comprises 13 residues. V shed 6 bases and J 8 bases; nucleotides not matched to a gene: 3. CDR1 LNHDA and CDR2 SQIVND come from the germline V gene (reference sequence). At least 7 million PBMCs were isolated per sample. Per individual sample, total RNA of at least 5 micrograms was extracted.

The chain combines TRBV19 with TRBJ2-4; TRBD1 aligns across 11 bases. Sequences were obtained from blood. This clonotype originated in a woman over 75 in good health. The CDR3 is CASSGTGGDIQYF. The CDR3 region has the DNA TGTGCCAGTAGCGGGACAGGGGGGGACATTCAGTACTTC.